This record concerns one T cell receptor (beta chain) sequence. This sample stems from a study of blood T cell repertoires in COVID-19. Whole-study context: PBMCs, B-cell-depleted T cells, or T cells provided the cDNA or gDNA that made up the material.

This CDR3 is 16 amino acids long. The germline V gene encodes CDR1 SGHDT and CDR2 YYEEEE. V was pared by 4 bases and J by 7 bases, with 14 bases of the junction left unmatched. Sequenced by immunoSEQ multiplex PCR; TCRdb stores in-frame clones only, minus some. The table has some 530,000 clones, 80% to 90% seen once. This chain links TRBV5-6 with TRBJ2-1; 7 nucleotides align to TRBD2. This receptor was taken from a human donor in a cohort sampled during active COVID-19. Sequencing used peripheral blood. The CDR3 protein is CASSLLGEGTQNEQFF. CDR3 nucleotide sequence: TGTGCCAGCAGCCTCCTAGGGGAGGGAACTCAAAATGAGCAGTTCTTC.